The 4 T cell receptor beta chains given below trace back to one sample, sequenced in a study of Ad26.COV2.S vaccination and SARS-CoV-2 variants. Clones were sequenced by immunoSEQ multiplex PCR, and TCRdb holds only the in-frame ones, with some missing. This sample yields 85,000 to 120,000 clones, of which about 78% are seen a single time; roughly a sixth belongs to the top ten. The material sequenced was peripheral blood, taken after recovery from COVID-19. Source of these receptors: a human donor who had recovered from COVID-19.

This clone was counted only a few times. V is TRBV27 and J is TRBJ2-1; 8 nucleotides match TRBD2. The V gene end was trimmed by 1 base and the J gene end by 7 bases; junction bases not matched to a gene: 9. This CDR3 contains 16 residues. Germline V gene data show CDR1 as MNHEY and CDR2 as SMNVEV (reference sequence). This CDR3 reads CASSLYGGAFGNEQFF. In DNA form, the CDR3 reads TGTGCCAGCAGTTTATACGGGGGGGCATTCGGGAATGAGCAGTTCTTC.

The V and J genes are TRBV18 and TRBJ1-5; D is perhaps TRBD1 (5 bases). V lost 3 bases and J 4 bases, leaving 7 bases between the germline ends. The CDR3 spans 13 residues. CDR1 and CDR2 from the germline V gene are KGHSH and LQKENI. The CDR3 DNA is TGTGCCAGCTCACCTCGACAGAATCAGCCCCAGCATTTT. Encoded protein: CASSPRQNQPQHF.

This clone was detected only once. The chain uses TRBV14 and TRBJ1-4; D gene unclear. V lost 2 bases to trimming and J lost 8 bases, with 12 bases between them. CDR3 length: 14 residues. The V gene's germline CDR1 is SGHDN and CDR2 FVKESK. Here the CDR3 DNA reads TGTGCCAGCAGCCAAAGAGAAGATAGCGAAAAACTGTTTTTT. As protein: CASSQREDSEKLFF.

V gene TRBV23-1 combines with J gene TRBJ2-7; TRBD1 aligns across 7 bases. TRBV23-1 is annotated as an ORF whose role is uncertain. Losses at the gene ends were 6 bases for V and 0 bases for J; bases not matched to a gene: 5. The CDR3 is made up of 14 amino acids. The CDR3 sequence: CASRVGTASYEQYF. The CDR3 nucleotides read TGCGCCAGCAGAGTAGGGACAGCCTCCTACGAGCAGTACTTC.